This T cell receptor (beta chain) was found in a study of T cell repertoires in cytomegalovirus infection. Across the study: The authors relied on CMV epitopes, both recently identified HLA-C-restricted and well-studied HLA-B-restricted. Public TCR beta signatures provided an indication of both CMV infection and a matching HLA type. General study results and limits: Clonotype analysis showed dominance of the ex vivo response by HLA-C-restricted CMV-specific TCR beta clonotypes. Identification of carriers of CMV plus the relevant HLA was achieved through cumulative public TCR beta family frequency.

Concerning this clonotype: Antigen: not known.

The CDR3 loop spans 16 amino acids. V was clipped by 7 bases and J by 3 bases, with 21 bases between them. The V gene's germline CDR1 is MDHEN and CDR2 SYDVKM. TCRdb independently ran MiXCR on the reads; one entry per CDR3 protein. The sample yields about 920,000 distinct CDR3 sequences, around 30% seen once. Here the sequenced sample was cultured CD8+ T cells from PBMCs, taken from culture after CMV antigen stimulation. The receptor was derived from a human donor in good health (CMV status not recorded). Some clones in this sample may be carry-over from other donors' samples. V usage is TRBV28 and J usage is TRBJ1-1, with D tentatively TRBD1 (6 bases). The CDR3 sequence: CASKGERHLRDTEAFF. The CDR3 DNA sequence: TGTGCCAGCAAGGGGGAGAGGCATCTGCGGGACACTGAAGCTTTCTTT.